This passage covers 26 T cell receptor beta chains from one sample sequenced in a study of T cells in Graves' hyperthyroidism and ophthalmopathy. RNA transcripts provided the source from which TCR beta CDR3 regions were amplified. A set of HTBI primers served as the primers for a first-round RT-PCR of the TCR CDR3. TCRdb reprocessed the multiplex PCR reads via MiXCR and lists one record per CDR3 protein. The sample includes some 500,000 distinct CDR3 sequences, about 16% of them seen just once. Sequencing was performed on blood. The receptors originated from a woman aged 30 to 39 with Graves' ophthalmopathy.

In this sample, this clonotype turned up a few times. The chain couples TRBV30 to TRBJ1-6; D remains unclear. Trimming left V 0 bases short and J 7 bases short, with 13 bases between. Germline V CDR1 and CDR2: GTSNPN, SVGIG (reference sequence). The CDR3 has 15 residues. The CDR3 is CAWSVRMVNNSPLHF. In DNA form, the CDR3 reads TGTGCCTGGAGTGTACGAATGGTAAACAATTCACCCCTCCACTTT.

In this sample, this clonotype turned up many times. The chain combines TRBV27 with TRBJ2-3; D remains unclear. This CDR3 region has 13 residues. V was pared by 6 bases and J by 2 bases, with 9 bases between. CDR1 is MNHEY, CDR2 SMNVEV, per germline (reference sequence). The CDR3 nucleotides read TGTGCCAGCAGCCCAGCAGACACAGATACGCAGTATTTT. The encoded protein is CASSPADTDTQYF.

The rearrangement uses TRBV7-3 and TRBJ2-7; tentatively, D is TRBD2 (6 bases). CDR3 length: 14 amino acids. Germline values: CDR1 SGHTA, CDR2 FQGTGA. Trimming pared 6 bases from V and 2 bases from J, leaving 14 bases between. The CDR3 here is CASRKVEGTYEQYF. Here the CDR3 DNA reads TGTGCCAGCAGAAAGGTGGAGGGTACCTACGAGCAGTACTTC. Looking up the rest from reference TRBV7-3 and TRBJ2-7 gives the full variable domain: GAGVSQTPSNKVTEKGKYVELRCDPISGHTALYWYRQSLGQGPEFLIYFQGTGAADDSGLPNDRFFAVRPEGSVSTLKIQRTERGDSAVYLCASRKVEGTYEQYFGPGTRLTVT.

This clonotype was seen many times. DNA for the CDR3: TGTGCCAGCAGCGTAGTTACTAGCGGGAGCACAGATACGCAGTATTTT. It specifies CASSVVTSGSTDTQYF. This sequence joins TRBV9 and TRBJ2-3, with TRBD2 matching 9 bases. V lost 0 bases, J lost 0 bases, and 2 bases stayed unmatched. The CDR3 consists of 16 residues. The V gene's germline CDR1 is SGDLS and CDR2 YYNGEE.

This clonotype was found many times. The CDR3 spells CASSFHRGSYNEQFF. CDR3 bases: TGTGCCAGCAGCTTCCATCGGGGGTCCTACAATGAGCAGTTCTTC. The J gene is TRBJ2-1, the V gene TRBV7-2; TRBD2 might be the D (6 bases). Trimming pared 3 bases from V and 1 base from J, leaving 10 bases between. This CDR3 has 15 residues. Germline V gene sequence: CDR1 SGHTA, CDR2 FQGNSA.

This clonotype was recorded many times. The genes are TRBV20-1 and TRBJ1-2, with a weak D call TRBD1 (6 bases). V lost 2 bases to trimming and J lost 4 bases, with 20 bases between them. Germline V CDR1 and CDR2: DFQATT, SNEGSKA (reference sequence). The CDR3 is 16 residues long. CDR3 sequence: CSARRPDRQERYGYTF. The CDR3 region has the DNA TGCAGTGCTAGACGTCCCGATCGACAGGAACGCTATGGCTACACCTTC.

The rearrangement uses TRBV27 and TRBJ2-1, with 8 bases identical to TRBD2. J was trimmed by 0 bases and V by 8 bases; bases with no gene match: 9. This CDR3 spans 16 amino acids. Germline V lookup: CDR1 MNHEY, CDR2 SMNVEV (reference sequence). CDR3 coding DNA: TGTGCCAGCGGACTAGCCTTTACGAGCTCCTACAATGAGCAGTTCTTC. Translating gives CASGLAFTSSYNEQFF.

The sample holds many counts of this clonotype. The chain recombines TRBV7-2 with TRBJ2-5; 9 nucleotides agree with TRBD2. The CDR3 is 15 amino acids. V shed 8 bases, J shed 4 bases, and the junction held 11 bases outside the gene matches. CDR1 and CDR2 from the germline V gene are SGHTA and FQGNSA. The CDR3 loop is CASDTQGTSRETQYF. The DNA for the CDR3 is TGTGCCAGCGATACCCAAGGGACTAGCAGAGAGACCCAGTACTTC.

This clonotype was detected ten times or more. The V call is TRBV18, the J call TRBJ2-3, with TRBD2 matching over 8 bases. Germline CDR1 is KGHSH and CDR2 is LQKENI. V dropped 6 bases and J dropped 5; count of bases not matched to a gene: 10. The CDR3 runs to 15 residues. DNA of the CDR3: TGTGCCAGCTCTCCCCAGCGGGAGAGGATAGATACGCAGTATTTT. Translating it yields CASSPQRERIDTQYF.

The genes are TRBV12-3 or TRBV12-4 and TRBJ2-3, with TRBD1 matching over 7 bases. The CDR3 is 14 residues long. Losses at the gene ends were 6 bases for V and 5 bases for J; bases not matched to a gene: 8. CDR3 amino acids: CASSLTGPGDTQYF. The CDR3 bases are TGTGCCAGCAGCCTGACAGGGCCCGGAGATACGCAGTATTTT.

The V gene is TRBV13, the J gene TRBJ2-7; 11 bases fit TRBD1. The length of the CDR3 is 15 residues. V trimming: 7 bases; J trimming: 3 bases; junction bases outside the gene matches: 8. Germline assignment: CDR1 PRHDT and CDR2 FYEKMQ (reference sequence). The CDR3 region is CASTPRGTGGYEQYF. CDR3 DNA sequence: TGTGCCAGCACCCCAAGGGGGACAGGGGGCTACGAGCAGTACTTC.

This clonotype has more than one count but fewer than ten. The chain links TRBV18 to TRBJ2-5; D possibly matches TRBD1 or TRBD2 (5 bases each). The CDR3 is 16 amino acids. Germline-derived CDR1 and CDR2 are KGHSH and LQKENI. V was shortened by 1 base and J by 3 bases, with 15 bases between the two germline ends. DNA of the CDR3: TGTGCCAGCTCACCACAGAACTCCGGGACGGAAGAGACCCAGTACTTC. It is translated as CASSPQNSGTEETQYF.

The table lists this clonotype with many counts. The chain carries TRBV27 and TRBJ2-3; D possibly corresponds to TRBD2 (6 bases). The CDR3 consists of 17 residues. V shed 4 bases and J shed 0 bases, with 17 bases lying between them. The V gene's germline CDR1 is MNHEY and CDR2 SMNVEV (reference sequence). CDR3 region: CASSSSSSEYSTDTQYF. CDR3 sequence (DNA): TGTGCCAGCAGTTCCTCTTCTAGCGAGTATAGCACAGATACGCAGTATTTT.

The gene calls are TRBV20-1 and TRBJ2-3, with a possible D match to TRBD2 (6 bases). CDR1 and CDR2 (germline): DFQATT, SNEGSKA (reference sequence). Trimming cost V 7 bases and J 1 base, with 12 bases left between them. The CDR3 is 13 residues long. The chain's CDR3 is CSEISGGTDTQYF. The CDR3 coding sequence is TGCAGTGAAATATCGGGGGGCACAGATACGCAGTATTTT.

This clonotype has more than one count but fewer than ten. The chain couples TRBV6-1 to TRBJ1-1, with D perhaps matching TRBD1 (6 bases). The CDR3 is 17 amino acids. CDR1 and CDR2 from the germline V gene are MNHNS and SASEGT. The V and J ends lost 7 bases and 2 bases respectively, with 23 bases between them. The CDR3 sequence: CASTKGVIMGGNTEAFF. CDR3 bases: TGTGCCAGCACCAAGGGGGTTATCATGGGGGGCAACACTGAAGCTTTCTTT.

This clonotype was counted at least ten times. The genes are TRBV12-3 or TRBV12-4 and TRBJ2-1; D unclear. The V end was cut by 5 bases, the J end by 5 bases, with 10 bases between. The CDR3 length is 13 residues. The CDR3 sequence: CASSLSPHNEQFF. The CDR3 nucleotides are TGTGCCAGCAGTCTTTCCCCCCACAATGAGCAGTTCTTC.

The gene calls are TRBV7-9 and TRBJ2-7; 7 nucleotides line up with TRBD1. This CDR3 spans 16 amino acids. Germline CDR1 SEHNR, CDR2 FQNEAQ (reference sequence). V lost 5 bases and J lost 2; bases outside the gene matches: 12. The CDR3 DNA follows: TGTGCCAGCAGCCCCCGTCGGACAGGAGCCCCCTACGAGCAGTACTTC. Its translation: CASSPRRTGAPYEQYF.

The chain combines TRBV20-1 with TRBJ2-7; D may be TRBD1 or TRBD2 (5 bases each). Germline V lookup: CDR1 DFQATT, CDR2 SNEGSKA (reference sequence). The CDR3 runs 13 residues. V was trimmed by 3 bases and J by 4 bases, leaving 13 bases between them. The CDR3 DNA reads TGCAGTGCTAGTGGGGCTAGCAGTTACGAGCAGTACTTC. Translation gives CSASGASSYEQYF.

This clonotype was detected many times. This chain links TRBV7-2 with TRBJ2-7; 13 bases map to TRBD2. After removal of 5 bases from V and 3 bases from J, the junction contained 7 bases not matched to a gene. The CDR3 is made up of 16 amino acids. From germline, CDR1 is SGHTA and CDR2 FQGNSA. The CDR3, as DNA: TGTGCCAGCAGCCCCGGGACTAGCGGGATATTCTACGAGCAGTACTTC. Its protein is CASSPGTSGIFYEQYF.

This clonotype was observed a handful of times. CDR3 in DNA: TGTGCCAGCAGACCCGGTAACCGAGCCACCGGGGAGCTGTTTTTT. This sequence encodes CASRPGNRATGELFF. This chain links TRBV6-2 or TRBV6-3 with TRBJ2-2, with unresolved D. The CDR3 extends over 15 amino acids. Germline V gives CDR1 MNHEY, CDR2 SVGEGT. V was pared by 6 bases and J by 4 bases, with 15 bases between.

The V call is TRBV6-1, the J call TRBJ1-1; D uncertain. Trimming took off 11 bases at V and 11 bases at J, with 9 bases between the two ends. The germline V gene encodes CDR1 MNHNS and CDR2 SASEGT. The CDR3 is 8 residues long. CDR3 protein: CAPRMAFF. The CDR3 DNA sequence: TGTGCCCCCCGGATGGCTTTCTTT.

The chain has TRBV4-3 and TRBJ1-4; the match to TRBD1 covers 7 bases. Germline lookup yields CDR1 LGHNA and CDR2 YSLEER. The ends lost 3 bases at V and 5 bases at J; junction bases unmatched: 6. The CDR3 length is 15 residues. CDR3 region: CASSQHRGSNEKLFF. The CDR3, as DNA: TGCGCCAGCAGCCAGCACAGGGGATCGAATGAAAAACTGTTTTTT.

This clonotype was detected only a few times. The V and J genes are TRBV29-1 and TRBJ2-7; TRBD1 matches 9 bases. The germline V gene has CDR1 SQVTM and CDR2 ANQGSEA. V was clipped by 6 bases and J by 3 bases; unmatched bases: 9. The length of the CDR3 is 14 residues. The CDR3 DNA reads TGCAGCGTCTCCCTGGGGACAGGGAACTACGAGCAGTACTTC. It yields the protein CSVSLGTGNYEQYF.

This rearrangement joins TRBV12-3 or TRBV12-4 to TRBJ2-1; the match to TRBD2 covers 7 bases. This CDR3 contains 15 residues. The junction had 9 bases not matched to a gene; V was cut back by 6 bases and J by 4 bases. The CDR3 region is CASSHLAELYNEQFF. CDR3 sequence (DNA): TGTGCCAGCAGCCATCTAGCGGAGCTTTACAATGAGCAGTTCTTC.

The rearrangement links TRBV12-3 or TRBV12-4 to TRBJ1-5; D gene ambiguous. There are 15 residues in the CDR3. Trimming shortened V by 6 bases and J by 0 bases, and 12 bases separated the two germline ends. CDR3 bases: TGTGCCAGCAGCCACGACTTGTATAGCAATCAGCCCCAGCATTTT. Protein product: CASSHDLYSNQPQHF.

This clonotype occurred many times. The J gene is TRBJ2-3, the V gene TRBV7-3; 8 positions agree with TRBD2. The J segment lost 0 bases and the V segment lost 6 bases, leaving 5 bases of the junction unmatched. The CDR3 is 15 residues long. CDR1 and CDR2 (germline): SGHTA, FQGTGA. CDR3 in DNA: TGTGCCAGCAGGCCTACTAGCGGAAGCACAGATACGCAGTATTTT. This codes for CASRPTSGSTDTQYF.